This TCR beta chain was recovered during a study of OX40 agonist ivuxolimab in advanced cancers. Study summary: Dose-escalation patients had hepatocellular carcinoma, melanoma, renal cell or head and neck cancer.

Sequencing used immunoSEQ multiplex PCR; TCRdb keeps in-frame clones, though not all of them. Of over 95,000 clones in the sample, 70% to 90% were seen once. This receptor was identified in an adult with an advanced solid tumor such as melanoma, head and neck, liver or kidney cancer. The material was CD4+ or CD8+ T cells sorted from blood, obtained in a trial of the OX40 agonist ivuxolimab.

In DNA form, the CDR3 reads TGTGCCAGCAGTTACGGGGGGGCCTCTTTGGACACCATATATTTT. Its translation: CASSYGGASLDTIYF. The chain recombines TRBV6-5 with TRBJ1-3, with D maybe TRBD1 (6 bases). The length of the CDR3 is 15 residues. Germline CDR1 and CDR2: MNHEY and SVGAGI. The V end was cut by 2 bases, the J end by 8 bases, with 16 bases between.